These 20 T cell receptor beta chains originate from one sample sequenced in a study of cytomegalovirus exposure and HLA in healthy donors (dated by TCRdb to between 2016 and 2019). Library preparation employed the immunoSEQ multiplex PCR assay. A mixture of 60 forward primers for TCR Vbeta segments and 13 reverse primers for TCR Jbeta segments was used in the multiplex PCR. The table was pulled from immuneACCESS by TCRdb, which kept in-frame rearrangements only. Such tables lose some clones; where checked, under half of the loss comes from unresolved V genes, and the rest has no known cause. This sample's listing comprises about 140,000 clones. 2% to 2.5% of the sample rests with the top ten. Input material: PBMCs. These receptors were obtained from a woman younger than 35 in good health and CMV-seronegative.

The CDR3 loop reads CASSPSLAGGTGELFF. CDR3 DNA: TGTGCCAGCTCACCATCGCTAGCGGGAGGGACCGGGGAGCTGTTTTTT. J is TRBJ2-2 and V is TRBV18; 12 bases line up with TRBD2. Germline V lookup: CDR1 KGHSH, CDR2 LQKENI. The CDR3 totals 16 residues. V was clipped by 2 bases and J by 5 bases; unmatched bases: 3.

This chain links TRBV6-5 with TRBJ1-2; D is uncertain. Deletions cut 5 bases from V and 7 bases from J, with 11 bases between. Germline lookup yields CDR1 MNHEY and CDR2 SVGAGI. The CDR3 runs to 12 residues. The CDR3 spells CASSPEGVGYTF. The CDR3 DNA is TGTGCCAGCAGTCCGGAAGGAGTTGGCTACACCTTC.

The rearrangement joins TRBV6-5 to TRBJ2-7, with D perhaps TRBD2 (6 bases). This CDR3 region has 15 residues. V lost 0 bases and J lost 6, with 15 bases in between. Looked up from germline, CDR1 is MNHEY and CDR2 is SVGAGI. The CDR3 DNA reads TGTGCCAGCAGTTACTCGAAGGGACTCAATCTCGAGCAGTACTTC. Residues: CASSYSKGLNLEQYF.

This chain joins TRBV5-6 and TRBJ1-2, with 9 positions matching TRBD1. The V gene end was trimmed by 3 bases and the J gene end by 0 bases; junction bases not matched to a gene: 3. This CDR3 has 15 residues. From germline, CDR1 is SGHDT and CDR2 YYEEEE. The CDR3 DNA sequence: TGTGCCAGCAGCTCTCGACAGGGGGCTAACTATGGCTACACCTTC. It specifies CASSSRQGANYGYTF.

This chain joins TRBV6-1 and TRBJ2-1, with TRBD2 matching 9 bases. V shed 4 bases, J shed 5 bases, and the junction held 6 bases outside the gene matches. The CDR3 is 15 residues long. Looked up from germline, CDR1 is MNHNS and CDR2 is SASEGT. This CDR3 reads CASSVGLAQHNEQFF. For the CDR3, the DNA is TGTGCCAGCAGTGTTGGACTAGCGCAACACAATGAGCAGTTCTTC.

The chain uses TRBV6-5 and TRBJ1-2; 7 nucleotides line up with TRBD1. Per the germline V gene, CDR1 is MNHEY and CDR2 is SVGAGI. There are 16 residues in the CDR3. J was trimmed by 4 bases and V by 0 bases; bases with no gene match: 8. CDR3 protein: CASSYSGDSPFYGYTF. CDR3 DNA sequence: TGTGCCAGCAGTTACTCAGGGGACAGTCCCTTCTATGGCTACACCTTC.

This sequence joins TRBV28 and TRBJ2-1, with a possible D match to TRBD2 (6 bases). V lost 5 bases to trimming and J lost 4 bases, with 18 bases between them. Germline loops: CDR1 MDHEN, CDR2 SYDVKM. The CDR3 covers 16 residues. The CDR3 DNA follows: TGTGCCAGCAGTCTACCGGGACTTCAGCTTTACAATGAGCAGTTCTTC. Amino acid sequence: CASSLPGLQLYNEQFF.

The gene calls are TRBV6-1 and TRBJ2-1, with TRBD2 identical over 9 bases. With 2 bases clipped from V and 4 bases from J, the junction kept 6 bases outside the gene matches. Looked up from germline, CDR1 is MNHNS and CDR2 is SASEGT. This CDR3 contains 16 residues. CDR3 residues: CASSELAGLGYNEQFF. The CDR3 DNA is TGTGCCAGCAGTGAACTAGCGGGACTCGGATACAATGAGCAGTTCTTC.

This chain links TRBV21-1 with TRBJ2-2; TRBD1, the table's D call, lacks a check against the DNA. TRBV21-1 is a documented pseudogene. This CDR3 has 16 amino acids. The chain's CDR3 is CASSKVGRKNTGELFF. The CDR3 region has the DNA TGTGCCAGCAGCAAAGTGGGCAGAAAGAACACCGGGGAGCTGTTTTTT.

The V and J genes are TRBV6-5 and TRBJ2-1, with 9 bases matching TRBD2. Trimming at V came to 3 bases and at J to 3 bases, leaving 6 bases not matched to a gene. Germline V gene data show CDR1 as MNHEY and CDR2 as SVGAGI. The CDR3 is 16 residues long. The CDR3 bases are TGTGCCAGCAGTTATGGAATAGCGGGAGTCTACAATGAGCAGTTCTTC. Its protein product is CASSYGIAGVYNEQFF.

V and J are TRBV11-2 and TRBJ2-4; TRBD2 agrees at 13 bases. The CDR3 is 19 amino acids. CDR1 and CDR2 from the germline V gene are SGHAT and FQNNGV. With 5 bases clipped from V and 1 base from J, the junction kept 11 bases outside the gene matches. The CDR3, as DNA: TGTGCCAGCAGCCCGAGGACTAGCGGGAGCTTGGGGGCCAAAAACATTCAGTACTTC. Its translation is CASSPRTSGSLGAKNIQYF.

V and J are TRBV7-3 and TRBJ2-1; the D gene is possibly TRBD2 (6 bases). Trimming removed 3 bases at V and 1 base at J, with 7 bases between. The germline gives CDR1 SGHTA, CDR2 FQGTGA. This CDR3 comprises 14 residues. CDR3 DNA sequence: TGTGCCAGCAGCTTGGGAGGTTCCTACAATGAGCAGTTCTTC. Encoded protein: CASSLGGSYNEQFF.

V usage is TRBV2 and J usage is TRBJ1-3, with TRBD1 as a possible D gene (5 bases). The germline CDR1 and CDR2 sequences are SNHLY and FYNNEI. CDR3 length: 13 amino acids. Deletions cut 8 bases from V and 2 bases from J, with 10 bases between. In nucleotides, the CDR3 is TGTGCCAGCTCGGGGGTCCCTGGAAACACCATATATTTT. Translated, it gives CASSGVPGNTIYF. Full variable domain (missing parts from reference TRBV2 and TRBJ1-3): EPEVTQTPSHQVTQMGQEVILRCVPISNHLYFYWYRQILGQKVEFLVSFYNNEISEKSEIFDDQFSVERPDGSNFTLKIRSTKLEDSAMYFCASSGVPGNTIYFGEGSWLTVV.

The chain combines TRBV9 with TRBJ2-2; 7 bases are shared with TRBD1. The V gene's germline CDR1 is SGDLS and CDR2 YYNGEE. Losses at the gene ends were 3 bases for V and 0 bases for J; bases not matched to a gene: 8. This CDR3 contains 17 residues. In nucleotides, the CDR3 is TGTGCCAGCAGCGCTAGGACCGGGACAGCGAACACCGGGGAGCTGTTTTTT. The encoded protein is CASSARTGTANTGELFF.

CDR3 in amino acids: CASSLGELAGGPAYNEQFF. The CDR3 DNA reads TGTGCCAGCAGCTTGGGTGAACTAGCGGGAGGGCCGGCCTACAATGAGCAGTTCTTC. The J gene is TRBJ2-1, the V gene TRBV5-5, with 13 bases fitting TRBD2. The CDR3 is 19 residues long. CDR1 and CDR2 from the germline V gene are SGHKS and YYEKEE (reference sequence). The trim removed 0 bases at V and 2 bases at J, leaving 8 bases unmatched. Using reference TRBV5-5 and TRBJ2-1 for the parts outside the CDR3, the full variable domain is DAGVTQSPTHLIKTRGQQVTLRCSPISGHKSVSWYQQVLGQGPQFIFQYYEKEERGRGNFPDRFSARQFPNYSSELNVNALLLGDSALYLCASSLGELAGGPAYNEQFFGPGTRLTVL.

The J gene is TRBJ1-1, the V gene TRBV5-1; D gene ambiguous. The germline V gene encodes CDR1 SGHRS and CDR2 YFSETQ. V lost 0 bases to trimming and J lost 8 bases, with 11 bases between them. This CDR3 has 13 residues. The chain's CDR3 is CASSLATTKEAFF. CDR3 coding DNA: TGCGCCAGCAGCTTGGCGACCACTAAAGAAGCTTTCTTT.

The V call is TRBV12-5, the J call TRBJ2-7; 14 bases are shared with TRBD2. This CDR3 region has 19 residues. Germline V gives CDR1 LGHNT, CDR2 FRNRAP. V shed 2 bases and J 1 base; nucleotides not matched to a gene: 10. CDR3 loop: CASGLTPGLAGELSYEQYF. CDR3 in DNA: TGTGCTAGTGGTTTGACACCGGGACTAGCGGGAGAGTTATCCTACGAGCAGTACTTC.

This chain connects TRBV10-3 to TRBJ2-3; D call uncertain. V lost 2 bases and J lost 4, with 16 bases in between. CDR1 and CDR2 from the germline V gene are ENHRY and SYGVKD. The CDR3 loop spans 16 amino acids. The CDR3 DNA reads TGTGCCATCAGTGAGCCCGACTTAACAAGTGCAGATACGCAGTATTTT. Amino acids: CAISEPDLTSADTQYF.

The chain joins TRBV4-2 to TRBJ1-6; D unclear. The CDR3 is 15 residues long. Germline CDR1 and CDR2: LGHNA and YNFKEQ. V was cut by 3 bases and J by 10 bases, with 16 bases left in between. CDR3 loop: CASSQVDGKGSPLHF. As DNA, the CDR3 is TGTGCCAGCAGCCAGGTCGACGGGAAAGGGTCACCCCTCCACTTT.

The chain employs TRBV6-1 and TRBJ2-3; 7 positions match TRBD1. Per the germline V gene, CDR1 is MNHNS and CDR2 is SASEGT. This CDR3 comprises 14 residues. Unmatched junction bases numbered 1, after V lost 4 bases and J lost 0 bases. Here the CDR3 reads CASSGTGSTDTQYF. In DNA, the CDR3 is TGTGCCAGCAGTGGGACAGGCAGCACAGATACGCAGTATTTT.